This TCR beta chain originates from a study of blood T cell repertoires in COVID-19. Study as a whole: Acute and convalescent COVID-19 samples came from the United States, Italy and Spain. The cDNA or gDNA used as material had been derived from T cells, B-cell-depleted T cells, or PBMCs.

Original processing methods: Amplified reference gene primers provided the basis for estimating nucleated cell counts. The assay was immunoSEQ multiplex PCR, and TCRdb's table has in-frame clones only and misses some. D and trimming come from the DNA, and the V and J calls and clone size come from that table. Of over 20,000 clones listed, 80% to 90% are singletons. CDR3 size: 16 residues. The germline gives CDR1 SEHNR, CDR2 FQNEAQ (reference sequence). V was pared by 5 bases and J by 5 bases, with 8 bases of the junction left unmatched. The sequenced sample was peripheral blood. This receptor was taken from a man aged 65 to 79 with active COVID-19. This rearrangement joins TRBV7-9 to TRBJ1-4, with 10 bases lining up with TRBD1. The CDR3 region is CASSQAGGQGNEKLFF. The CDR3 DNA follows: TGTGCCAGCAGCCAAGCCGGGGGACAGGGGAATGAAAAACTGTTTTTT.